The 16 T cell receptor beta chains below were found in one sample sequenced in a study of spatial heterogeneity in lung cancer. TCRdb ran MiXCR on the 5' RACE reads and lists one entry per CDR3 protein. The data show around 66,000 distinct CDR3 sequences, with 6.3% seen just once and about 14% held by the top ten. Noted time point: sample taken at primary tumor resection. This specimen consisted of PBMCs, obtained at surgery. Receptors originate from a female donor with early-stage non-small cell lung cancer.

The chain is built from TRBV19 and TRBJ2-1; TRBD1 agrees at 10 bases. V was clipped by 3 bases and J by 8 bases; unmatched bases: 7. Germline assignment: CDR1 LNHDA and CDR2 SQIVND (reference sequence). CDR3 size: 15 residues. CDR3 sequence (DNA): TGTGCCAGTAGTATCGGGACAGGGGATAGAGATGAGCAGTTCTTC. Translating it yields CASSIGTGDRDEQFF.

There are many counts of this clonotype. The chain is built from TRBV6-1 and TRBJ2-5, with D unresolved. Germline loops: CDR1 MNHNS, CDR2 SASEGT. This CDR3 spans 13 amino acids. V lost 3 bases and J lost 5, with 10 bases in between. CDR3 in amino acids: CASSELFGETQYF. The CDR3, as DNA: TGTGCCAGCAGTGAGTTGTTCGGCGAGACCCAGTACTTC.

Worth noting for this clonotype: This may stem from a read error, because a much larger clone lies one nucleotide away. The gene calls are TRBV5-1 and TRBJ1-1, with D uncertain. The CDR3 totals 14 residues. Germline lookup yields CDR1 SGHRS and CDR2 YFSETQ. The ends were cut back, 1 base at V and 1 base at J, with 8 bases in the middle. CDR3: CASSLYWANTEAFF. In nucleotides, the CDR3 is TGCGCCAGCAGCTTGTATTGGGCGAACACTGAAGCTTTCTTT.

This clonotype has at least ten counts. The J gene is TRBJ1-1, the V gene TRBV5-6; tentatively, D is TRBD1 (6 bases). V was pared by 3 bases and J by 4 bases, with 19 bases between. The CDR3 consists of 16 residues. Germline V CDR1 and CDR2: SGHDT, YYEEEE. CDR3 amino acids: CASSSPRGKEGTEAFF. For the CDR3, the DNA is TGTGCCAGCAGCTCGCCTAGGGGGAAGGAAGGCACTGAAGCTTTCTTT.

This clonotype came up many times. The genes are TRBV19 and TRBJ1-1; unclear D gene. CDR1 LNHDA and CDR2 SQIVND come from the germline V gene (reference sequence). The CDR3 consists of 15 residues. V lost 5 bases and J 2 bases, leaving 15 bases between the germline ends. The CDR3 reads CASSSRQPGNTEAFF. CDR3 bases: TGTGCCAGTAGTTCTCGCCAGCCGGGCAACACTGAAGCTTTCTTT.

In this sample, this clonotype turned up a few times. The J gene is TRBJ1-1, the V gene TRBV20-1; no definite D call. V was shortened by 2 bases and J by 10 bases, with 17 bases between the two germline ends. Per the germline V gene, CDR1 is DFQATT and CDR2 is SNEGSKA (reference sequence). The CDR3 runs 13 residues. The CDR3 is CSARQIWPEGAFF. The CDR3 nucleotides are TGCAGTGCTAGACAGATTTGGCCGGAAGGAGCTTTCTTT.

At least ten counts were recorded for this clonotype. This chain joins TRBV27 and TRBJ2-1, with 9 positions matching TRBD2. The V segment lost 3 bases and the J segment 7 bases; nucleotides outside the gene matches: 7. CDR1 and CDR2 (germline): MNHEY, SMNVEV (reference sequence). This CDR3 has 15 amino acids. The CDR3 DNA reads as TGTGCCAGCAGTTTCGTAGGGAGCGGGGGGAATGAGCAGTTCTTC. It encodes CASSFVGSGGNEQFF.

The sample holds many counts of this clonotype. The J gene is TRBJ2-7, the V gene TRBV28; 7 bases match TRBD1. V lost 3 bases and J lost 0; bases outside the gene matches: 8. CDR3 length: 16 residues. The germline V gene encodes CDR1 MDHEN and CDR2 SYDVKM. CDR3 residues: CASSFPKDRSSYEQYF. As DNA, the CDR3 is TGTGCCAGCAGTTTCCCCAAGGACAGGAGCTCCTACGAGCAGTACTTC.

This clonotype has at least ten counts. The CDR3 reads CASSQELLRDRVNEKLFF. The CDR3 nucleotides are TGTGCCAGCAGCCAAGAGCTCCTCCGGGACAGGGTTAATGAAAAACTGTTTTTT. J is TRBJ1-4 and V is TRBV4-2, with 9 nucleotides matching TRBD1. Trimming cost V 0 bases and J 4 bases; bases outside gene matches: 9. The CDR3 runs to 18 residues. Germline loops: CDR1 LGHNA, CDR2 YNFKEQ.

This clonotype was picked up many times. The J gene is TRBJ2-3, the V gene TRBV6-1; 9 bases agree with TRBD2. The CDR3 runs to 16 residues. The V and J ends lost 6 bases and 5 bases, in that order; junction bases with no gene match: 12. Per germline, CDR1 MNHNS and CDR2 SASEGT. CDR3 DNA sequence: TGTGCCAGCAGGCCCCTACGCGGGGGGGCGGGAGATACGCAGTATTTT. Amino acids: CASRPLRGGAGDTQYF.

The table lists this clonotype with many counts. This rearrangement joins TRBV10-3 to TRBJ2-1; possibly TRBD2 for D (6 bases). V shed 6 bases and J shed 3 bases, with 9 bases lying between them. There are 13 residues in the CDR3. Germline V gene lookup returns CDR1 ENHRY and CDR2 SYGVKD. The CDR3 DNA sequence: TGTGCCATCAGGGAGGGCCTCTACAATGAGCAGTTCTTC. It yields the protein CAIREGLYNEQFF.

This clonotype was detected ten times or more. This CDR3 reads CASSSGTDWWGTEAFF. CDR3 DNA sequence: TGTGCCAGCAGTTCCGGGACGGACTGGTGGGGCACTGAAGCTTTCTTT. This sequence joins TRBV6-5 and TRBJ1-1; weak D call: TRBD1 (5 bases). Germline CDR1 and CDR2: MNHEY and SVGAGI. V lost 4 bases, J lost 4 bases, and 19 bases lay in between. There are 16 residues in the CDR3.

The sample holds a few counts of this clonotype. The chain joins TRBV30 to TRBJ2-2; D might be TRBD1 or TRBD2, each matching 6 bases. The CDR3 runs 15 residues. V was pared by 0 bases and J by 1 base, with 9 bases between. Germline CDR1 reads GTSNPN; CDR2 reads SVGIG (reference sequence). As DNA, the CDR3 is TGTGCCTGGAGTGTACAGGGAGGGAACACCGGGGAGCTGTTTTTT. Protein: CAWSVQGGNTGELFF.

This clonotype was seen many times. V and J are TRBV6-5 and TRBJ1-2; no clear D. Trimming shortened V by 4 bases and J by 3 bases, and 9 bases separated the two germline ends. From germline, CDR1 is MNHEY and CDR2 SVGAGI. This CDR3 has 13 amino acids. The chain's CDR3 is CASSLARDYGYTF. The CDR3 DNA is TGTGCCAGCAGTTTGGCACGCGACTATGGCTACACCTTC.

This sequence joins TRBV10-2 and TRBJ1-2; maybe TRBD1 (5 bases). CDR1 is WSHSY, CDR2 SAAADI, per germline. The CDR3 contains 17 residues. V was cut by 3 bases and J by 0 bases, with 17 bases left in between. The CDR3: CASSERPRASANYGYTF. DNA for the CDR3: TGCGCCAGCAGTGAACGTCCCAGGGCATCAGCTAACTATGGCTACACCTTC.

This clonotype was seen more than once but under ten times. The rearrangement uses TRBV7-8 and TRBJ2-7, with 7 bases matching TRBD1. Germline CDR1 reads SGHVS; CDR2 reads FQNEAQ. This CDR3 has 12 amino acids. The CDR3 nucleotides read TGTCAGGGGGAAACGATCTCCTACGAGCAGTACTTC. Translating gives CQGETISYEQYF.